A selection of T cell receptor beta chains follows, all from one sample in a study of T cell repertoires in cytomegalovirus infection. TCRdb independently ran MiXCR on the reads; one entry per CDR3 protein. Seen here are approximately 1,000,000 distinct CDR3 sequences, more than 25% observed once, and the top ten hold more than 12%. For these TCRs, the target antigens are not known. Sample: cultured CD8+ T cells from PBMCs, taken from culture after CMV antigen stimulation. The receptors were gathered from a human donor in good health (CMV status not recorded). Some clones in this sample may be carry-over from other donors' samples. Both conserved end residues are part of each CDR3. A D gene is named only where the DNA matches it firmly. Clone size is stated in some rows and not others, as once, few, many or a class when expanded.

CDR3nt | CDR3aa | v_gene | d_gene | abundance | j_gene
TGTGCCAGCAGCCCCCGGGTCGCAGGGGATGGTGAAAAACTGTTTTTT | CASSPRVAGDGEKLFF | TRBV7-9 | NA | NA | TRBJ1-4
TGCGCCAGCAGCCAAGATCAGGGCCTAAACACTGAAGCTTTCTTT | CASSQDQGLNTEAFF | TRBV4-1 | NA | NA | TRBJ1-1
TGTGCCAGCACCAATCCGGGGGGGTTCAAAGCCGGGGAGCTGTTTTTT | CASTNPGGFKAGELFF | TRBV6-8 | TRBD2 | few | TRBJ2-2
TGTGCCAGCAGCTCTCCGGGACATAACAATGAGCAGTTCTTC | CASSSPGHNNEQFF | TRBV7-9 | NA | NA | TRBJ2-1
TGTGCCAGCAGTGGCAGGGTTGGTGAGCAGTTCTTC | CASSGRVGEQFF | TRBV2 | NA | few | TRBJ2-1
TGTGCCAGCTCTCGAGCGGCAAGCACAGATACGCAGTATTTT | CASSRAASTDTQYF | TRBV27 | NA | few | TRBJ2-3
TGTGCCAGCAGTCCGTACATCCTGCTGGACAGGGAGGAGGCAGATACGCAGTATTTT | CASSPYILLDREEADTQYF | TRBV6-2/TRBV6-3 | TRBD1 | once | TRBJ2-3
TGCGCCAGCAGCCCCACGCAGGGGGGCAATCAGCCCCAGCATTTT | CASSPTQGGNQPQHF | TRBV4-1 | TRBD1 | few | TRBJ1-5
TGTGCTAGTGGTTTTAGCTCCGCGAACACTGAAGCTTTCTTT | CASGFSSANTEAFF | TRBV12-5 | NA | NA | TRBJ1-1
TGCAGCGTTGGCACGGGACACAGCTCTGGGGCCAACGTCCTGACTTTC | CSVGTGHSSGANVLTF | TRBV29-1 | NA | NA | TRBJ2-6
TGTGCCAGCAGCCACCTCAAGGCCGGGGAGCTGTTTTTT | CASSHLKAGELFF | TRBV7-6 | NA | few | TRBJ2-2
TGTGCCAGCAGTGAACGAGGGAACAGGCGATTTGATGAAAAACTGTTTTTT | CASSERGNRRFDEKLFF | TRBV6-1 | NA | few | TRBJ1-4
TGTGCCAGCAGTGAATCTTTCCCTGGTGCAGCTGAAGCTTTCTTT | CASSESFPGAAEAFF | TRBV25-1 | NA | NA | TRBJ1-1
TGTGCCAGCAGTTACCCCACCGACACTTTTATAGGATCACCCCTCCACTTT | CASSYPTDTFIGSPLHF | TRBV6-2/TRBV6-3 | NA | NA | TRBJ1-6
TGTGCCAGCAGTGACTTTATACTAGCGGATACCTACAATGAGCAGTTCTTC | CASSDFILADTYNEQFF | TRBV25-1 | TRBD2 | NA | TRBJ2-1
TGTGCCAGCAGCTTTGGGACAGGGCCCAATTCACCCCTCCACTTT | CASSFGTGPNSPLHF | TRBV5-4 | TRBD1 | NA | TRBJ1-6
TGTGCCACCAGTACGAGGGGGGCCAACTACAATGAGCAGTTCTTC | CATSTRGANYNEQFF | TRBV15 | NA | NA | TRBJ2-1
TGTGCCAGCAGCGGGACAGGGAACCACGAGCAGTACTTC | CASSGTGNHEQYF | TRBV9 | TRBD1 | NA | TRBJ2-7
TGTGCCAGCAGTTTAGCCCGGACAGGGCGGGATGAGCAGTTCTTC | CASSLARTGRDEQFF | TRBV12-3/TRBV12-4 | TRBD1 | NA | TRBJ2-1
TGTGCCAGCAGTTTAGGCTTCCCCGGGACCCCTTTGTACCATGAGCAGTTCTTC | CASSLGFPGTPLYHEQFF | TRBV27 | NA | NA | TRBJ2-1
TGTGCCAGCAGCTCCGGGACTAGCCTGCCGGGAGAGCAGTTCTTC | CASSSGTSLPGEQFF | TRBV7-6 | TRBD2 | many | TRBJ2-1
TGTGCCAGCAGCCTGGCAGCGCTCTGGCAGTATTTT | CASSLAALWQYF | TRBV5-8 | NA | once | TRBJ2-3
TGTGCCAGCAGCCCGTGGACAGGGAGCGAGTACGAGCAGTACTTC | CASSPWTGSEYEQYF | TRBV7-2 | TRBD1 | many | TRBJ2-7
TGTGCCAGCAGCTTACACCGGGACGAATTCTACGAGCAGTACTTC | CASSLHRDEFYEQYF | TRBV7-2 | NA | many | TRBJ2-7
TGTGCCAGCAGCTTGGGACAGGGTATGGACAATGAGCAGTTCTTC | CASSLGQGMDNEQFF | TRBV7-6 | TRBD1 | few | TRBJ2-1
TGCGCCAGCAGCCAAGATACTAGCGCCTTAGCCAAAAACATTCAGTACTTC | CASSQDTSALAKNIQYF | TRBV4-1 | TRBD2 | NA | TRBJ2-4
TGTGCCAGCAGCTTTGTCGCGGGGGTCCCTAGCACAGATACGCAGTATTTT | CASSFVAGVPSTDTQYF | TRBV7-8 | TRBD2 | NA | TRBJ2-3
TGTGCCACCAGCCGGGGACAACATAATTCACCCCTCCACTTT | CATSRGQHNSPLHF | TRBV15 | NA | NA | TRBJ1-6
TGCAGTGCTAGAGCGGCGACTCGGGGCTACACCTTC | CSARAATRGYTF | TRBV20-1 | NA | NA | TRBJ1-2
TGCGCCAGCAGCCAAGATTGGCCATCAACTAATGAAAAACTGTTTTTT | CASSQDWPSTNEKLFF | TRBV4-3 | NA | NA | TRBJ1-4
TGTGCCAGCAGCTTAGGGGCCCCTGTAGCGGGGGGGCCCAATGAGCAGTTCTTC | CASSLGAPVAGGPNEQFF | TRBV11-3 | TRBD2 | few | TRBJ2-1
TGTGCCAGTGAGGGGGGGACCTATTACAATGAGCAGTTCTTC | CASEGGTYYNEQFF | TRBV6-2/TRBV6-3 | NA | few | TRBJ2-1
TGTGCCAGCAGCCCCTGGACTAGCGGGGCAGATACGCAGTATTTT | CASSPWTSGADTQYF | TRBV7-2 | TRBD2 | many | TRBJ2-3
TGTGCCAGCAGCCCCATGGGGGGAGTCAATGAGCAGTTCTTC | CASSPMGGVNEQFF | TRBV12-3/TRBV12-4 | NA | NA | TRBJ2-1
TGCGCCAGCAGCCCGACGAGGGACAGGGGGGAGACCGGGGAGCTGTTTTTT | CASSPTRDRGETGELFF | TRBV4-1 | TRBD1 | NA | TRBJ2-2
TGCAGCGTCCCCAGGGAGAACACTGAAGCTTTCTTT | CSVPRENTEAFF | TRBV29-1 | NA | NA | TRBJ1-1
TGTGCCAGCAGTTTACACCCTGAAGCTTTCTTT | CASSLHPEAFF | TRBV7-9 | NA | NA | TRBJ1-1
TGTGCCAGTAGTCCGGGGACTAGCGGCTACACCCAGTACTTC | CASSPGTSGYTQYF | TRBV19 | TRBD2 | few | TRBJ2-5
TGTGCCAGCAGCTCCAGAGCGGGGCGAGGAATCAACTATGGCTACACCTTC | CASSSRAGRGINYGYTF | TRBV5-6 | NA | NA | TRBJ1-2
TGTGCCAGCACCCCGGGCCGAAACTATGGCTACACCTTC | CASTPGRNYGYTF | TRBV9 | NA | NA | TRBJ1-2
TGTGCCAGTAGTATCGACAGGGGGCCGGGGAATGAGCAGTTCTTC | CASSIDRGPGNEQFF | TRBV19 | TRBD1 | NA | TRBJ2-1
TGTGCCAGCAGCTCCTGGGACACTATTACGGGTGATACGCAGTATTTT | CASSSWDTITGDTQYF | TRBV7-9 | NA | many | TRBJ2-3
TGTGCCAGCAGCCCCACGGCGGCGTCGGAAGAAGATGAGACCCAGTACTTC | CASSPTAASEEDETQYF | TRBV7-8 | NA | many | TRBJ2-5
TGTGCCAGCAGTTCCTTTTTGACAGCCAGCACAGATACGCAGTATTTT | CASSSFLTASTDTQYF | TRBV2 | NA | many | TRBJ2-3
TGTGCCAGCAGTGAATGGGGGGCCGGCAATCAGCCCCAGCATTTT | CASSEWGAGNQPQHF | TRBV6-1 | NA | few | TRBJ1-5
TGTGCCAGCTCACCGGGCTGGGCCCCGGCCTACTCTGGGGCCAACGTCCTGACTTTC | CASSPGWAPAYSGANVLTF | TRBV18 | NA | NA | TRBJ2-6
TGTGCCAGCAGTGGGGTTGGGGACAGCTATAATTCACCCCTCCACTTT | CASSGVGDSYNSPLHF | TRBV2 | TRBD1 | NA | TRBJ1-6
TGTGCCAGCAGCTTTGGAACCCTGACAGGGCAAACTGAAGCTTTCTTT | CASSFGTLTGQTEAFF | TRBV7-8 | TRBD1 | many | TRBJ1-1
TGTGCCATCAGGGTAAATCCTAGAGGGATTTTAGATGAGCAGTTCTTC | CAIRVNPRGILDEQFF | TRBV10-3 | NA | NA | TRBJ2-1
TGTGCCATCAGCCCAGACAGCCAAGAGACCCAGTACTTC | CAISPDSQETQYF | TRBV10-3 | NA | NA | TRBJ2-5
TGTGCCATCAGTGAAGGGGGACTAGCGGGCCAAGAGACCCAGTACTTC | CAISEGGLAGQETQYF | TRBV10-3 | TRBD2 | many | TRBJ2-5
TGTGCCAGCAGTCTGTCGTCGGGAATTGAAGCTTTCTTT | CASSLSSGIEAFF | TRBV27 | NA | NA | TRBJ1-1
TGTGCCAGCAGCTTCGTGGGGGGCAATGAGCAGTTCTTC | CASSFVGGNEQFF | TRBV7-9 | NA | few | TRBJ2-1
TGTGCCAGCAGTTACTCGAAGACTAGCGGGGACAATGAGCAGTTCTTC | CASSYSKTSGDNEQFF | TRBV6-2/TRBV6-3 | TRBD2 | few | TRBJ2-1
TGTGCCAGCAGTGAAGGTGGTGCTAACTATGGCTACACCTTC | CASSEGGANYGYTF | TRBV2 | NA | NA | TRBJ1-2
TGTGCCAGCAGCCCCGGGACAGAATCCTACGAGCAGTACTTC | CASSPGTESYEQYF | TRBV7-2 | TRBD1 | many | TRBJ2-7
TGTGCCAGCAGTTTTGGGGGGCGAGAAAAACTGTTTTTT | CASSFGGREKLFF | TRBV12-3/TRBV12-4 | NA | NA | TRBJ1-4
TGTGCCAGCAGCTTAGCACGACGACGGGGGGCGACTGAAGCTTTCTTT | CASSLARRRGATEAFF | TRBV7-9 | NA | many | TRBJ1-1
TGTGCCAGCAGCCTACCCAGCAGGGCGTATGGCTACACCTTC | CASSLPSRAYGYTF | TRBV28 | NA | NA | TRBJ1-2
TGTGCCAGCAGCCCGACGGACAGGGTTGTGAATGAGCAGTTCTTC | CASSPTDRVVNEQFF | TRBV7-2 | TRBD1 | many | TRBJ2-1